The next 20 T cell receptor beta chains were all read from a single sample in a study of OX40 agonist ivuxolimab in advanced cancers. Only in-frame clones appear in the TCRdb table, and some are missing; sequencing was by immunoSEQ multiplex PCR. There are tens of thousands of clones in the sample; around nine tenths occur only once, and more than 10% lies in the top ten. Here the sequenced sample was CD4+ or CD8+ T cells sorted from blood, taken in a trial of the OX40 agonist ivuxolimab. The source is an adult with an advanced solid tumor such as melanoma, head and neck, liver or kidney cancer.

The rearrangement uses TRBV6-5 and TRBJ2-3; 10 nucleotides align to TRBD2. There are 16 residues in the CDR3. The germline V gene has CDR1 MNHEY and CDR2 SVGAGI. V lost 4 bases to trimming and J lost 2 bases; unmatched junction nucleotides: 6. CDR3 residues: CASSSIAGGFTDTQYF. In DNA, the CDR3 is TGTGCCAGCAGTTCCATAGCGGGGGGTTTCACAGATACGCAGTATTTT.

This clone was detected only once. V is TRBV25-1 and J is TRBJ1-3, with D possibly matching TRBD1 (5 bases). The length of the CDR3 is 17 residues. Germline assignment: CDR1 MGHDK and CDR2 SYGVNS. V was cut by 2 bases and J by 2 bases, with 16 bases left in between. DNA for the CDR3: TGTGCCAGCAGTGAAATTATTTCTGGCAGGGCTGGAAACACCATATATTTT. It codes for CASSEIISGRAGNTIYF.

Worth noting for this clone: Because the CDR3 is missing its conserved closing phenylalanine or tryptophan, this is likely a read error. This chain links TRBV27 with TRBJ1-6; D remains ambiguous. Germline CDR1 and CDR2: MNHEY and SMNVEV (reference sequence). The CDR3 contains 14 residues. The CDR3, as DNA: TGTGTCCCCCCAGAAGAGCTAAATAATTCACCCCTCCACCTT. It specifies CVPPEELNNSPLHL.

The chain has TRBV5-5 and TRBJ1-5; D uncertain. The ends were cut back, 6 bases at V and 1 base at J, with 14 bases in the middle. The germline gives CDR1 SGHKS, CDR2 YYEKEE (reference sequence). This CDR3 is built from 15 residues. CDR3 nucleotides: TGTGCCAGCACCCCCTTCCACCCCAGCAATCAGCCCCAGCATTTT. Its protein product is CASTPFHPSNQPQHF.

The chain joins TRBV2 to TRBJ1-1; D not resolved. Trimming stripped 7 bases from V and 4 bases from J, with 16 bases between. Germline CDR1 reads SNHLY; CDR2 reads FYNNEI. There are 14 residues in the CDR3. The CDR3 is CASTRPTEGTEAFF. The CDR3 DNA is TGTGCCAGCACCCGACCCACGGAGGGCACTGAAGCTTTCTTT.

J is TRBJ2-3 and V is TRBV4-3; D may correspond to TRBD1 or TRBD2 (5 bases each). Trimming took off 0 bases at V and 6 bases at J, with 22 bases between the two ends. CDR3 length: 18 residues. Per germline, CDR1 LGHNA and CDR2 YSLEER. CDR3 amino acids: CASSQDSAARDLRDTQYF. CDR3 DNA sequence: TGCGCCAGCAGCCAAGACAGTGCGGCCAGGGACCTAAGGGATACGCAGTATTTT.

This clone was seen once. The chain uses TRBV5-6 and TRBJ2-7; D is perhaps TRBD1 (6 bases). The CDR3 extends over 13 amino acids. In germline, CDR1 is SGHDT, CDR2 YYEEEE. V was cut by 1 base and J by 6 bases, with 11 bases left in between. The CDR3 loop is CASSLTGSVEQYF. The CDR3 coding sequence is TGTGCCAGCAGCTTGACAGGGTCGGTCGAGCAGTACTTC.

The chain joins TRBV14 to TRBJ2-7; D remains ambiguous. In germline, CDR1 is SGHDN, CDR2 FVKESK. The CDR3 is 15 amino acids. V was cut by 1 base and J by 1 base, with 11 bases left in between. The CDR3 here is CASSQGFGPSYEQYF. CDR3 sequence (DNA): TGTGCCAGCAGCCAAGGATTCGGTCCATCCTACGAGCAGTACTTC. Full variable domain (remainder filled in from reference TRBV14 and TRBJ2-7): EAGVTQFPSHSVIEKGQTVTLRCDPISGHDNLYWYRRVMGKEIKFLLHFVKESKQDESGMPNNRFLAERTGGTYSTLKVQPAELEDSGVYFCASSQGFGPSYEQYFGPGTRLTVT.

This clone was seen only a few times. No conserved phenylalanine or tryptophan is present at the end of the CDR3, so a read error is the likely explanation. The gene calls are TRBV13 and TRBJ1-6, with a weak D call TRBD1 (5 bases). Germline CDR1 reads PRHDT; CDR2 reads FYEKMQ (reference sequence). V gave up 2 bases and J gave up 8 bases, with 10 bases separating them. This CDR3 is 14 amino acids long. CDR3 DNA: TGTGCCAGCAGCTTACGGAAGGGGCATTCACCCCTCCACCTT. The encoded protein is CASSLRKGHSPLHL.

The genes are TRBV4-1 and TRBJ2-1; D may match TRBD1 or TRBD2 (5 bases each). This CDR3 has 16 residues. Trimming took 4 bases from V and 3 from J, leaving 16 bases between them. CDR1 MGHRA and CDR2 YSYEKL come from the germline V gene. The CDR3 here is CASSLRGGAGYNEQFF. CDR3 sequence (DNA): TGCGCCAGCAGCCTCAGAGGTGGGGCGGGCTACAATGAGCAGTTCTTC.

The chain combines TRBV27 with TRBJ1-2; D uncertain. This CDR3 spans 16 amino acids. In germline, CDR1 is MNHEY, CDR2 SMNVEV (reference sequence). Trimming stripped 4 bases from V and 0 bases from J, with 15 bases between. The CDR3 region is CASSYLPGGSNYGYTF. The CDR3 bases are TGTGCCAGCAGTTACCTCCCCGGAGGGTCTAACTATGGCTACACCTTC.

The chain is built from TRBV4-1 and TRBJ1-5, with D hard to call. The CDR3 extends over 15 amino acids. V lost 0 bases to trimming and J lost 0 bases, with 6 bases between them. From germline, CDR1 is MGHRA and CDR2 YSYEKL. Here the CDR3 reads CASSQETPSNQPQHF. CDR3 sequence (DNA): TGCGCCAGCAGCCAAGAGACGCCTAGCAATCAGCCCCAGCATTTT.

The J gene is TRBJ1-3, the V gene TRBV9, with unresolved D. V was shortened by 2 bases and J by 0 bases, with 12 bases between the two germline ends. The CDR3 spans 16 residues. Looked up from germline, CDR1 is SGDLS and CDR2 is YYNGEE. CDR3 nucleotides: TGTGCCAGCAGCGTGAGGACCGTCCTCTCTGGAAACACCATATATTTT. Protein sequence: CASSVRTVLSGNTIYF.

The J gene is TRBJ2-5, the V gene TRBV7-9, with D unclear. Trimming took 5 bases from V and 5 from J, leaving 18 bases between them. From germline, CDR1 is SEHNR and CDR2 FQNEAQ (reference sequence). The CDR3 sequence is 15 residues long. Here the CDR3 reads CASSPKRTQWETQYF. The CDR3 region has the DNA TGTGCCAGCAGCCCAAAGAGGACCCAGTGGGAGACCCAGTACTTC.

The CDR3, as DNA: TGTGCCAGCAGTGGGACAGGGGATCTGAACACTGAAGCTTTCTTT. Amino acids: CASSGTGDLNTEAFF. This sequence joins TRBV6-5 and TRBJ1-1; 10 positions match TRBD1. CDR1 is MNHEY and CDR2 is SVGAGI in the germline V gene. The CDR3 sequence is 15 residues long. V was clipped by 5 bases and J by 0 bases; unmatched bases: 3.

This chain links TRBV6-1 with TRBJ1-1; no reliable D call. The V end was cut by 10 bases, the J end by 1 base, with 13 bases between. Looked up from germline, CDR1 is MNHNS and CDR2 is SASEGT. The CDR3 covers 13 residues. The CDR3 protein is CATTSRANTEAFF. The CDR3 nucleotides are TGTGCCACCACGTCTAGGGCGAACACTGAAGCTTTCTTT.

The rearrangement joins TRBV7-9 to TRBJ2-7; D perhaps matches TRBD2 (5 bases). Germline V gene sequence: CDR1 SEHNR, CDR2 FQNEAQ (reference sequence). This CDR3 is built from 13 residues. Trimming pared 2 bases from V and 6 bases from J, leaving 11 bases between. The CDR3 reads CASSLLSAGEQYF. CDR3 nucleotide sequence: TGTGCCAGCAGCTTATTGAGCGCGGGCGAGCAGTACTTC.

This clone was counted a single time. This CDR3 reads CASSIVQFEAFF. The CDR3 DNA is TGTGCCAGCAGCATCGTCCAGTTTGAAGCTTTCTTT. The J gene is TRBJ1-1, the V gene TRBV7-9; D is unresolved. This CDR3 comprises 12 residues. Germline V lookup: CDR1 SEHNR, CDR2 FQNEAQ (reference sequence). V dropped 5 bases and J dropped 7 bases, with 11 bases sitting between them. The whole variable domain, remainder taken from reference TRBV7-9 and TRBJ1-1, is DTGVSQNPRHKITKRGQNVTFRCDPISEHNRLYWYRQTLGQGPEFLTYFQNEAQLEKSRLLSDRFSAERPKGSFSTLEIQRTEQGDSAMYLCASSIVQFEAFFGQGTRLTVV.

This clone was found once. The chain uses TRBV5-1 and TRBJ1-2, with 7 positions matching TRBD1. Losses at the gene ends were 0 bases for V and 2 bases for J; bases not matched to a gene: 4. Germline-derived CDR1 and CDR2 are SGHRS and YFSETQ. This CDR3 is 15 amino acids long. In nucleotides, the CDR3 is TGCGCCAGCAGCTTGGGGGGACAGATAAACTATGGCTACACCTTC. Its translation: CASSLGGQINYGYTF.

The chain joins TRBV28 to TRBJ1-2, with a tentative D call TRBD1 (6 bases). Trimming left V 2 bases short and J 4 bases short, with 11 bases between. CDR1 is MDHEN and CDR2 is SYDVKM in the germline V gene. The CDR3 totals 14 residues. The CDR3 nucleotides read TGTGCCAGCAGTTTACCGGACAGTCCCTATGGCTACACCTTC. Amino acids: CASSLPDSPYGYTF.